These 13 T cell receptor beta chains share one sample of origin, sequenced in a study of T cell responses to AZD1222 COVID-19 vaccine. Sequenced by immunoSEQ multiplex PCR; TCRdb stores in-frame clones only, minus some. The table lists fewer than 200,000 clones, 85% to 95% of them singletons. Material: peripheral blood, obtained on day 0 of AZD1222 vaccination. These TCRs come from an adult in good health.

V is TRBV18 and J is TRBJ2-2; a possible D gene is TRBD1 (6 bases). CDR3 length: 18 residues. The V gene lost 0 bases and the J gene lost 3 bases, with 17 bases spanning the gap. Germline lookup yields CDR1 KGHSH and CDR2 LQKENI. The CDR3 loop reads CASSPPGGSVVYTGELFF. CDR3 sequence (DNA): TGTGCCAGCTCACCACCAGGGGGAAGCGTCGTTTACACCGGGGAGCTGTTTTTT. The full variable domain, with the rest looked up from reference TRBV18 and TRBJ2-2, is NAGVMQNPRHLVRRRGQEARLRCSPMKGHSHVYWYRQLPEEGLKFMVYLQKENIIDESGMPKERFSAEFPKEGPSILRIQQVVRGDSAAYFCASSPPGGSVVYTGELFFGEGSRLTVL.

The chain links TRBV19 to TRBJ2-7; tentatively, D is TRBD1 (6 bases). This CDR3 is built from 16 residues. Looked up from germline, CDR1 is LNHDA and CDR2 is SQIVND (reference sequence). Trimming removed 6 bases from V and 2 bases from J, with 20 bases in between. This chain's CDR3 is CASSPGEYRDTYEQYF. The CDR3, as DNA: TGTGCCAGTAGCCCCGGAGAGTACCGGGACACCTACGAGCAGTACTTC.

This clone was recorded once. This chain links TRBV3-1 (or the pseudogene TRBV3-2) with TRBJ2-2; D gene uncertain. Trimming stripped 2 bases from V and 4 bases from J, with 8 bases between. The CDR3 loop spans 14 amino acids. From germline, CDR1 is LGHDT and CDR2 YNNKEL (reference sequence). CDR3 sequence (DNA): TGTGCCAGCAGCCAACACACAGTCACCGGGGAGCTGTTTTTT. Amino acids: CASSQHTVTGELFF.

The chain couples TRBV6-5 to TRBJ1-4; no definite D call. The V end was cut by 6 bases, the J end by 4 bases, with 12 bases between. The CDR3 consists of 14 residues. Germline CDR1 is MNHEY and CDR2 is SVGAGI. This CDR3 reads CASRGGPVNEKLFF. The CDR3, as DNA: TGTGCCAGCAGAGGAGGACCCGTTAATGAAAAACTGTTTTTT.

The chain is built from TRBV2 and TRBJ1-5; no reliable D call. The CDR3 has 17 residues. V lost 1 base and J lost 0, with 13 bases in between. Looked up from germline, CDR1 is SNHLY and CDR2 is FYNNEI. The CDR3 DNA sequence: TGTGCCAGCAGTGAAGACCAGCTAAACTATAGCAATCAGCCCCAGCATTTT. Its protein is CASSEDQLNYSNQPQHF.

This CDR3 is CASSTGGANYGYTF. In DNA, the CDR3 is TGTGCCAGCAGTACAGGGGGGGCTAACTATGGCTACACCTTC. The chain recombines TRBV2 with TRBJ1-2, with 8 bases identical to TRBD1. Trimming took 5 bases from V and 0 from J; bases not matched to a gene: 2. The CDR3 loop spans 14 amino acids. The V gene's germline CDR1 is SNHLY and CDR2 FYNNEI.

This clone has only one observation. The gene calls are TRBV5-8 and TRBJ1-2, with TRBD1 identical over 7 bases. With V trimmed by 4 bases and J by 4 bases, 10 bases remained unmatched. The length of the CDR3 is 15 residues. Germline V lookup: CDR1 SGHTS, CDR2 YDEGEE. The CDR3 sequence is CASSHQGGLGYGYTF. The CDR3 coding sequence is TGTGCCAGCAGCCACCAGGGGGGGCTAGGCTATGGCTACACCTTC.

The rearrangement links TRBV14 to TRBJ1-6, with D unresolved. Deletions cut 3 bases from V and 3 bases from J, with 9 bases between. Germline V lookup: CDR1 SGHDN, CDR2 FVKESK. The CDR3 consists of 15 residues. The CDR3 region is CASSQRRSYNSPLHF. The DNA of the CDR3 is TGTGCCAGCAGCCAGAGACGGAGCTATAATTCACCCCTCCACTTT.

This chain connects TRBV5-1 to TRBJ2-3; 9 bases are shared with TRBD2. The CDR3 loop spans 17 amino acids. Unmatched junction bases numbered 8, after V lost 3 bases and J lost 0 bases. Per germline, CDR1 SGHRS and CDR2 YFSETQ. CDR3: CASSSAGGPVSTDTQYF. In nucleotides, the CDR3 is TGCGCCAGCAGCTCCGCGGGGGGGCCTGTTAGCACAGATACGCAGTATTTT.

This chain uses TRBV3-1 (or the pseudogene TRBV3-2) with TRBJ1-1, with TRBD1 matching 7 bases. The trim removed 6 bases at V and 3 bases at J, leaving 7 bases unmatched. The CDR3 extends over 14 amino acids. Looked up from germline, CDR1 is LGHDT and CDR2 is YNNKEL (reference sequence). The CDR3 DNA reads as TGTGCCAGCAGTCTCACAGGGGCTGACACTGAAGCTTTCTTT. Protein: CASSLTGADTEAFF.

The J gene is TRBJ1-2, the V gene TRBV5-1; maybe TRBD1 (6 bases). The CDR3 extends over 15 amino acids. Germline V gives CDR1 SGHRS, CDR2 YFSETQ. Trimming removed 3 bases at V and 4 bases at J, with 16 bases between. CDR3: CASSSVETGVYGYTF. The CDR3, as DNA: TGCGCCAGCAGCTCCGTAGAGACAGGTGTCTATGGCTACACCTTC.

The CDR3 sequence: CATSRDDRRYTGELFF. The DNA for the CDR3 is TGTGCCACCAGCAGAGATGACAGGCGATACACCGGGGAGCTGTTTTTT. The chain combines TRBV15 with TRBJ2-2, with D perhaps matching TRBD1 (6 bases). Between the trimmed V and J ends, which lost 0 bases and 3 bases, there was a span of 11 bases. Germline V gene lookup returns CDR1 LNHNV and CDR2 YYDKDF (reference sequence). CDR3 size: 16 residues.

J is TRBJ2-2 and V is TRBV4-2; D is possibly TRBD2 (7 bases). Trimming removed 3 bases at V and 6 bases at J, with 23 bases between. Per germline, CDR1 LGHNA and CDR2 YNFKEQ. This CDR3 contains 18 residues. CDR3 protein: CASSHGAAGARFSGELFF. CDR3 sequence (DNA): TGTGCCAGCAGCCATGGAGCCGCGGGGGCGCGGTTCTCCGGGGAGCTGTTTTTT.